One TCR beta chain is described in this entry. Its specific antigen is unknown. Within one base of it there is no much larger clone, and no base qualities were kept. These data come from a study of blood T cell repertoires in COVID-19 (TCRdb year 2020). Notes on the research overall: The collaborator samples originated in the United States, Italy and Spain and spanned the acute and convalescent phases of COVID-19. The prospective study material was composed of cDNA or gDNA derived from T cells, B-cell-depleted T cells, or PBMCs. Subjects who had been exposed to COVID-19, were actively infected with it, or had recovered from it provided the deeply sampled blood TCRbeta repertoires that made up the dataset. The repertoires were released in a freely available public database intended as a resource for research on the immune response to SARS-CoV-2. Samples were obtained from the ongoing ImmuneRACE study (first 160 participants) and from over 1,000 subjects provided by 6 global collaborators. A de-identified subject ID, COVID-19 status, age in years and sex were almost always included in the sample metadata. Where HLA class I and class II types were available, the types were taken from metadata supplied by the sample provider, not from assay-based typing.

Beyond this particular receptor, the publication reports: Clinical and demographic metadata were provided uncurated, with the amount varying by source and participant.

Participants in the prospective study were aged about 18 to 95 years, lived in 20 to 30 United States geographic areas, and enrolled through a virtual design. In the prospective study, cohorts were assigned on the basis of participant-reported clinical history obtained from a screening survey and a study questionnaire. Exposed participants had been in contact, within 2 weeks of entering the study, with a person who had a PCR-confirmed or clinician-diagnosed case of COVID-19. In the prospective study, mobile phlebotomists collected whole blood, serum and a nasopharyngeal or oropharyngeal swab from each participant. Over a roughly 2-month period, participants in the prospective study had the option of providing additional blood draws and questionnaires. Blood samples from the prospective study were shipped frozen or at room temperature prior to DNA extraction. The CDR3 goes from the cysteine to the phenylalanine over 13 residues. The retained sequence is limited to the CDR3, 39 bases, with the frame set at the first base. V is reduced by 9 bases and J by 4 bases, leaving a spacing of 15 bases between them. The germline V gene gives CDR1 as SGHVS and CDR2 as FQNEAQ.

TCRbeta CDR3 regions were amplified from genomic DNA by means of the immunoSEQ Assay, a bias-controlled multiplex PCR. On the study's bioinformatics: Within the assay, amplification of reference gene primers was used to estimate how many nucleated cells each sample contained. To quantify the absolute abundance of each unique TCRbeta CDR3 rearrangement, sequence reads were collapsed and filtered. For each sample, productive Simpson clonality was calculated as the square root of Simpson's diversity index across productive rearrangements. Drawn from immuneACCESS, this table holds only the in-frame rearrangements with V and J called that TCRdb kept. Clones are partly lost; checked studies trace under half to an unresolved V gene and leave the rest unexplained. Clone size and the V and J calls come from that table; the DNA yielded D and trimming. Present in this sample are some 320,000 clones, 90% of which were seen just once. The ten largest clones add up to approximately 4.1% of the sample.

Recombination connected TRBV7-8 to TRBJ1-1; matching of 6 bases hints at TRBD1 as the D gene. Sequencing input: PBMCs or T cells enriched from blood (not recorded which). The clonotype originates from a young woman who had been exposed to COVID-19. The DNA reads TGTGCCAGTAGCACTTGGGGGCCCACTGAAGCTTTCTTT. Translated, it gives CASSTWGPTEAFF.